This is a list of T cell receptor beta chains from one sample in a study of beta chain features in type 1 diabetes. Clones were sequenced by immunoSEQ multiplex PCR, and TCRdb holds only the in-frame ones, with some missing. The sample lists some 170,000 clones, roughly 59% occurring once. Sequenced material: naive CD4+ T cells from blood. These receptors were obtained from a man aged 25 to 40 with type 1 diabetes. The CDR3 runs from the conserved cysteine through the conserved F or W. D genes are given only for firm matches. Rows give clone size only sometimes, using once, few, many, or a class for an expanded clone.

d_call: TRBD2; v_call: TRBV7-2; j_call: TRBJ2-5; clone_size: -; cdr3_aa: CASSLAGVGETQYF; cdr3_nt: TGTGCCAGTAGCCTAGCGGGGGTCGGGGAGACCCAGTACTTC
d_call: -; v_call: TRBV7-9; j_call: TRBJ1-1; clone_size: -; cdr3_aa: CASRPGWGRANTEAFF; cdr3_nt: TGTGCCAGCAGACCCGGGTGGGGACGGGCGAACACTGAAGCTTTCTTT
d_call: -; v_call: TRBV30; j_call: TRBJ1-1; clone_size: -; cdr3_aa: CAWSVNRNTEAFF; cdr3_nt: TGTGCCTGGAGTGTAAACAGGAACACTGAAGCTTTCTTT
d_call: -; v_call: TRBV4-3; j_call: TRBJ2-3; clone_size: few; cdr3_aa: CASSQDQADTQYF; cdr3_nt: TGCGCCAGCAGCCAAGATCAGGCGGATACGCAGTATTTT
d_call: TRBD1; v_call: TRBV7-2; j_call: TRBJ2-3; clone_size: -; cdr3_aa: CASSRTGGFWDTQYF; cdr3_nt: TGTGCCAGCAGCCGAACAGGGGGCTTTTGGGATACGCAGTATTTT
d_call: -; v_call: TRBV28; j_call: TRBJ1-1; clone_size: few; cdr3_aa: CASRRNTEAFF; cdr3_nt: TGTGCCAGCAGACGAAACACTGAAGCTTTCTTT
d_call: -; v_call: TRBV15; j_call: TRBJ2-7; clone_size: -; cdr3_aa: CATSRVGGLEQYF; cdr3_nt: TGTGCCACCAGCAGAGTAGGGGGTCTCGAGCAGTACTTC
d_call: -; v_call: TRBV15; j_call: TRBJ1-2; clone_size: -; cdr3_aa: CATSRGDLRIYGYTF; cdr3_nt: TGTGCCACCAGCAGAGGGGACCTCAGAATCTATGGCTACACCTTC
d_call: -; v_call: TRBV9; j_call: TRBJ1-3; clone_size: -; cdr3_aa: CASSTPPDGQIGNTIYF; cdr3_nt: TGTGCCAGCAGCACCCCTCCCGACGGACAGATTGGAAACACCATATATTTT
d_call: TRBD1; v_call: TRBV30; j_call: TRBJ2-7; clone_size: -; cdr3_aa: CAWATGTGVYEQYF; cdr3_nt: TGTGCCTGGGCGACCGGGACAGGGGTCTACGAGCAGTACTTC
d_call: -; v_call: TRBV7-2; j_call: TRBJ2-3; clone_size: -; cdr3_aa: CASRLEDTQYF; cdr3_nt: TGTGCCAGCAGGTTGGAGGATACGCAGTATTTT
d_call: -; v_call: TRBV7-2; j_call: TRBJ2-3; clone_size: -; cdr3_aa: CASSTRTRDTQYF; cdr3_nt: TGTGCCAGCAGCACGCGAACTCGGGATACGCAGTATTTT
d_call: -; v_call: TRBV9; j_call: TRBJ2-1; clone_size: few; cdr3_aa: CASSFKGSSYNEQFF; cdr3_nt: TGTGCCAGCAGCTTTAAGGGGAGCTCCTACAATGAGCAGTTCTTC
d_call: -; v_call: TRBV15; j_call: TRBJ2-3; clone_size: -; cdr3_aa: CATSRGGDTDTQYF; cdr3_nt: TGTGCCACCAGCAGGGGTGGGGACACAGATACGCAGTATTTT
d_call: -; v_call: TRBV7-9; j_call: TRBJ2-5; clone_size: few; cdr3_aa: CASSRQDQETQYF; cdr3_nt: TGTGCCAGCAGTCGACAGGACCAAGAGACCCAGTACTTC
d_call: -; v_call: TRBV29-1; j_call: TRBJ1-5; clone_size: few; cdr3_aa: CSVQNQGSSQHF; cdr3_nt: TGCAGCGTTCAAAACCAGGGCTCATCCCAGCATTTT
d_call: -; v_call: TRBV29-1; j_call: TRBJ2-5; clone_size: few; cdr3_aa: CSVDMINGQETQYF; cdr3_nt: TGCAGCGTTGATATGATTAACGGCCAAGAGACCCAGTACTTC
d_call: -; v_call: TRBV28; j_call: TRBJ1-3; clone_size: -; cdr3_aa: CASSLTAGNTIYF; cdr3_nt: TGTGCCAGCAGTTTAACCGCTGGAAACACCATATATTTT